Listed below are T cell receptor beta chains from one sample, sequenced in a study of T-cell reconstitution after alpha-beta-depleted transplantation in children. TCRdb re-analysed the PCR reads in MiXCR, keeping a single row per CDR3 protein. The table lists about 77,000 distinct CDR3 sequences, 15% to 20% of them singletons. Sequencing was performed on PBMCs, mostly from graft donor cells, taken 360 days after TCRalphabeta/CD19-depleted stem cell transplant. All receptors come from a male patient under 10 years old who had a stem cell transplant for acute lymphoblastic leukemia, so the T cells may come from the graft donor. Both conserved end residues are part of each CDR3. A D gene is named only where the DNA matches it firmly. Only some rows state a clone size, as once, few, many or a class for expanded clones.

clone size: .
V gene: TRBV12-3/TRBV12-4
J gene: TRBJ2-5
D gene: .
CDR3 DNA: TGTGCCAGCAGTTTAGCCGGGACACGGGCGGAGACCCAGTACTTC
CDR3 protein: CASSLAGTRAETQYF

clone size: .
V gene: TRBV25-1
J gene: TRBJ2-3
D gene: TRBD2
CDR3 DNA: TGTGCCAGCGCACCCGGGACTAGCGGCAGGACAGATACGCAGTATTTT
CDR3 protein: CASAPGTSGRTDTQYF

clone size: few
V gene: TRBV5-1
J gene: TRBJ2-7
D gene: TRBD1
CDR3 DNA: TGCGCCAGCAGCTTGGCCGGGACAGGGGTTTACGAGCAGTACTTC
CDR3 protein: CASSLAGTGVYEQYF

clone size: .
V gene: TRBV7-9
J gene: TRBJ2-6
D gene: .
CDR3 DNA: TGTGCCAGCAGCTTTATTCTGGGGGCTGGGGCCAACGTCCTGACTTTC
CDR3 protein: CASSFILGAGANVLTF

clone size: few
V gene: TRBV12-3/TRBV12-4
J gene: TRBJ1-1
D gene: .
CDR3 DNA: TGTGCCAGCAGTTTATTGGCAGGGGACACTGAAGCTTTCTTT
CDR3 protein: CASSLLAGDTEAFF

clone size: few
V gene: TRBV20-1
J gene: TRBJ2-1
D gene: .
CDR3 DNA: TGCAGTGCTAGCGGGAGTGCCTACAATGAGCAGTTCTTC
CDR3 protein: CSASGSAYNEQFF

clone size: .
V gene: TRBV7-9
J gene: TRBJ2-7
D gene: TRBD1
CDR3 DNA: TGTGCCAGCAGTTTTGGGACAGCCTCCTACGAGCAGTACTTC
CDR3 protein: CASSFGTASYEQYF

clone size: few
V gene: TRBV7-6
J gene: TRBJ2-5
D gene: .
CDR3 DNA: TGTGCCAGCAGCTTATGGCGCGGTGCGGAGACCCAGTACTTC
CDR3 protein: CASSLWRGAETQYF

clone size: .
V gene: TRBV5-1
J gene: TRBJ2-1
D gene: TRBD2
CDR3 DNA: TGCGCCAGCAGCTTTCCTAGCGGGAGCTACAATGAGCAGTTCTTC
CDR3 protein: CASSFPSGSYNEQFF

clone size: .
V gene: TRBV11-3
J gene: TRBJ2-5
D gene: .
CDR3 DNA: TGTGCCAGCAGCTTATATGGAGGGGACAAAGAGACCCAGTACTTC
CDR3 protein: CASSLYGGDKETQYF

clone size: few
V gene: TRBV7-6
J gene: TRBJ2-2
D gene: .
CDR3 DNA: TGTGCCAGCAGTCTTTGGCCCCCCGGGGACAACACCGGGGAGCTGTTTTTT
CDR3 protein: CASSLWPPGDNTGELFF

clone size: many
V gene: TRBV12-3/TRBV12-4
J gene: TRBJ2-1
D gene: .
CDR3 DNA: TGTGCCAGCAGTTTCGGTACAGCCCATGAGCAGTTCTTC
CDR3 protein: CASSFGTAHEQFF

clone size: .
V gene: TRBV25-1
J gene: TRBJ2-3
D gene: .
CDR3 DNA: TGTGCCAGCAGCCCCGGGCCCACCGCCTTGGGCACAGATACGCAGTATTTT
CDR3 protein: CASSPGPTALGTDTQYF

clone size: few
V gene: TRBV10-3
J gene: TRBJ2-7
D gene: .
CDR3 DNA: TGTGCCATCAGTTTCGGGGACACCCCGTCCTACGAGCAGTACTTC
CDR3 protein: CAISFGDTPSYEQYF

clone size: few
V gene: TRBV12-3/TRBV12-4
J gene: TRBJ2-2
D gene: .
CDR3 DNA: TGTGCCAGCAGTCGGACCCTATGGGGAGTTTACACCGGGGAGCTGTTTTTT
CDR3 protein: CASSRTLWGVYTGELFF

clone size: .
V gene: TRBV4-2
J gene: TRBJ2-5
D gene: TRBD2
CDR3 DNA: TGTGCCAGCAGCCAATGGACTAGCAGTCCCCAAGAGACCCAGTACTTC
CDR3 protein: CASSQWTSSPQETQYF

clone size: few
V gene: TRBV12-3/TRBV12-4
J gene: TRBJ1-2
D gene: TRBD1
CDR3 DNA: TGTGCCAGCAGAACACAGGGGAACTATGGCTACACCTTC
CDR3 protein: CASRTQGNYGYTF

clone size: .
V gene: TRBV20-1
J gene: TRBJ2-7
D gene: .
CDR3 DNA: TGCAGTGCTAGACCACAGGGCTCCTACGAGCAGTACTTC
CDR3 protein: CSARPQGSYEQYF

clone size: many
V gene: TRBV12-3/TRBV12-4
J gene: TRBJ1-1
D gene: TRBD1
CDR3 DNA: TGTGCCAGCAGTTTAGCGGGACAGCTGAACACTGAAGCTTTCTTT
CDR3 protein: CASSLAGQLNTEAFF

clone size: .
V gene: TRBV7-2
J gene: TRBJ2-7
D gene: .
CDR3 DNA: TGTGCCAGCAGCCCTTCCTGGACACATACCTACGAGCAGTACTTC
CDR3 protein: CASSPSWTHTYEQYF

clone size: many
V gene: TRBV19
J gene: TRBJ2-1
D gene: .
CDR3 DNA: TGTGCCAGTAGTATGCGACGGGATGGTGGAAATGAGCAGTTCTTC
CDR3 protein: CASSMRRDGGNEQFF

clone size: many
V gene: TRBV30
J gene: TRBJ2-4
D gene: .
CDR3 DNA: TGTGCCTGGAGTGTTGACATGGGTGCCAAAAACATTCAGTACTTC
CDR3 protein: CAWSVDMGAKNIQYF

clone size: many
V gene: TRBV20-1
J gene: TRBJ1-6
D gene: .
CDR3 DNA: TGCAGTGCTAGACCAAGGAGCTCCTATAATTCACCCCTCCACTTT
CDR3 protein: CSARPRSSYNSPLHF